A selection of T cell receptor beta chains follows, all from one sample in a study of blood T cell repertoires in COVID-19. This table comes from immunoSEQ multiplex PCR, and its TCRdb copy is limited to in-frame clones, with some not included. This table has over 200,000 clones, around 87% appearing once. Sequencing was carried out using peripheral blood. Receptors originate from a man between 60 and 75 years old who had recovered from COVID-19. Each CDR3 is given with its conserved first and last residue. The D gene is left open where the match is weak. Size values are once, few and many counts, or a class for expanded clones, and some rows have none.

abundance	v_gene	d_gene	j_gene	CDR3nt	CDR3aa
-	TRBV9	-	TRBJ2-1	TGTGCCAGCAGCGTAGGGTTAGCGGTAATCGGCAATGAGCAGTTCTTC	CASSVGLAVIGNEQFF
-	TRBV28	TRBD1	TRBJ1-1	TGTGCCAGCAGTTTATTGGGACAGGGAAACACTGAAGCTTTCTTT	CASSLLGQGNTEAFF
-	TRBV7-8	-	TRBJ1-5	TGTGCCAGCAGCTCCCGAGACAGTCCAGCAACGGGCAATCAGCCCCAGCATTTT	CASSSRDSPATGNQPQHF
few	TRBV7-2	TRBD2	TRBJ2-5	TGTGCCAGCAGCTTAGGGACTAGCGGGATGGGGAAAGAGACCCAGTACTTC	CASSLGTSGMGKETQYF
-	TRBV27	-	TRBJ1-2	TGTGCCAGCAGAGGACCGGGAGCTAACTATGGCTACACCTTC	CASRGPGANYGYTF
-	TRBV30	-	TRBJ1-5	TGTGCCTGGAGTGTTAGAGGGATCGGGAGTCAGCCCCAGCATTTT	CAWSVRGIGSQPQHF
-	TRBV27	-	TRBJ2-7	TGTGCCAGCAGTTCACGTCGAGTAGCCGCTCCTTTGGAGCAGTACTTC	CASSSRRVAAPLEQYF
-	TRBV6-2/TRBV6-3	TRBD1	TRBJ2-5	TGTGCCAGCAGTTACCTGCCCTTAGGACAGGGAGTTTTAGAGACCCAGTACTTC	CASSYLPLGQGVLETQYF
-	TRBV5-1	-	TRBJ1-1	TGCGCCAGCAGCTTGGCCGGGGAAGCCACGAAGTCCATGAACACTGAAGCTTTCTTT	CASSLAGEATKSMNTEAFF
once	TRBV2	-	TRBJ2-6	TGTGCCAGCAGTGAGCGGCCCCCCGGGGCCAACGTCCTGACTTTC	CASSERPPGANVLTF
-	TRBV18	TRBD1	TRBJ1-6	TGTGCCAGCTCACGGCGACAGGGGGCAGTCATAAAGGATAATTCACCCCTCCACTTT	CASSRRQGAVIKDNSPLHF
-	TRBV19	-	TRBJ2-1	TGTGCCACACGGGGGTACAATGAGCAGTTCTTC	CATRGYNEQFF
-	TRBV4-1	TRBD2	TRBJ2-1	TGCGCCAGCAGCCAAGACGAGTGGGTAGCGGGAGGTCGGAGCTCCTACAATGAGCAGTTCTTC	CASSQDEWVAGGRSSYNEQFF
-	TRBV5-6	TRBD2	TRBJ2-7	TGTGCCAGCAGCTCGCCAGCGGGGGACGAGCAGTACTTC	CASSSPAGDEQYF
-	TRBV5-4	TRBD2	TRBJ2-1	TGTGCCAGCAGCCCCCGTCGGGAGCGGGATCGTTACAATGAGCAGTTCTTC	CASSPRRERDRYNEQFF
-	TRBV5-1	TRBD1	TRBJ2-1	TGCGCCAGCAGCTTGACAGGGGACATTAATGAGCAGTTCTTC	CASSLTGDINEQFF
-	TRBV7-9	-	TRBJ2-2	TGTGCCAGCAGCTTTGCAGGGTTGAACACCGGGGAGCTGTTTTTT	CASSFAGLNTGELFF
-	TRBV25-1	-	TRBJ1-2	TGTGCCAGCAGTGATTTGACAGCCACCCGTGGCTACACCTTC	CASSDLTATRGYTF
-	TRBV5-4	TRBD1	TRBJ1-1	TGTGCCAGCACCGGAGGTGGGACAGGGGGTTCAATGAACACTGAAGCTTTCTTT	CASTGGGTGGSMNTEAFF
-	TRBV2	-	TRBJ1-2	TGTGCCAGCAGTGAGGGCACCAACTATGGCTACACCTTC	CASSEGTNYGYTF